This T cell receptor (beta chain) was sequenced for a study of cytomegalovirus exposure and HLA in healthy donors (dated by TCRdb to 2015 to 2018). Background for the entire study: An earlier analysis of 587 of the donors reported approximately 260 Gb of sequence data and about 120 million unique TCR beta sequences obtained from some 200 million T cells. Roughly 300 gigabases of sequencing data and approximately 91 million unique TCR sequences made up an early release that covered approximately 650 HLA-typed donors. Of the 350 to 450 genotyped donors, less than 90% were placed in the genetic ancestry cluster associated with self-reported Caucasian donors. The study aimed to test whether signatures of past pathogen exposure could be identified by cataloging public T cell receptors. Using immunosequencing, the study profiled T cell repertoires from approximately 700 subjects and related those repertoires to cytomegalovirus serostatus. Besides the first cohort of around 670 subjects, a separate validation cohort made up of around 120 different subjects was used. To predict cytomegalovirus infection status, the study brought together high-throughput TCR immunosequencing, statistical association of individual TCRs with disease status, and machine learning. A later analysis re-analyzed previously published TCR beta repertoires from about 730 donors and added high-resolution HLA genotyping to study TCR occurrence patterns. Rather than using new phenotypic data, the later analysis identified candidate immune exposures from TCR beta sequences and from how often those sequences occurred across donors. To decide whether each TCR beta V gene segment behaved as functional or pseudogenic, an earlier analysis of some 600 of the donors relied on high-throughput TCR beta sequencing. Donor age, sex, ethnicity and CMV serostatus were compiled alongside the repertoire data. In a later genetic analysis, genome-wide SNP genotypes for about 60% of the 666 donors were used, and that subset was treated as a discovery cohort. Every discovery cohort repertoire had been produced on one sequencing platform. Both class I and class II loci were covered by HLA typing, at four-digit resolution. The number of typed donors differed by locus: roughly 629-630 for A, B, C, DRB1 and DQB1; 500 to 550 for DQA1; 606 for DPA1; and around 490 for DPB1. Four or five DR-DQ haplotypes were handled as single units for association and clustering because linkage in the cohort was strong. On average, around 200,000 unique TCR beta nucleotide sequences were sequenced per donor among 398 genotyped donors of the cohort, with roughly 18% of those sequences being non-productive. Overall results and qualifications from the work: Sequencing depth was assumed to be roughly uniform across donors in the presence/absence analyses, though that assumption may not hold. The sequencing pipeline was judged likely to have produced a cluster of highly shared sequence variants as a technical artifact. According to a later analysis, most CMV-associated TCR beta chains appeared to be HLA-restricted, and the HLA associations seemed to be driven largely by CMV exposure. In a later analysis, HLA-associated TCR beta chains showed more clonal expansion and lower generation probabilities than non-associated chains that were equally common. The earlier analysis of 587 of the donors excluded some 16 rarely observed V segments, including chromosome 9 orphons, because counts were too low. A total of roughly 160 TCR beta chains were listed by the study as associated with cytomegalovirus. A few of the identified cytomegalovirus-associated TCR beta chains were confirmed in vitro to be specific for cytomegalovirus antigens. This cohort had only TCR beta chains sequenced, and the lack of alpha or paired-chain data limited which features could be detected. According to a later analysis, TCR association rates differed among HLA loci, with DRB1 alleles showing the most associated TCRs and HLA-C alleles showing the fewest. An association between a missense DCLRE1C variant and V-gene and J-gene trimming of TCR beta chains was found in a later genetic analysis and replicated in an independent cohort. When HLA alleles, especially DR and DQ, strongly co-occurred, attributing TCR associations to individual alleles was difficult. It was suggested by the authors that the approach could potentially be generalized to other disease states and immunological phenotypes. Cytomegalovirus status was reported to be diagnosed by the classifier with high specificity and sensitivity in both the original and validation cohorts. Linkage disequilibrium might explain the correlated functional status among segregating V segments, but an unknown experimental factor could not be ruled out. In an earlier analysis of more than 500 of the donors, most TCR beta V segments appeared in productive rearrangements about 87% or about 30% of the time, broadly matching IMGT annotations. In a later analysis, several top co-occurrence clusters were reported to appear linked to parvovirus B19, influenza, CMV and Epstein-Barr virus. Most TCR sequences were observed very rarely across donors, whereas some public TCRs were present in many individuals. Immune exposure information for the cohort was limited to CMV serostatus. A further reported finding was that TCR beta sequences accurately predicted the HLA-A and HLA-B alleles for most subjects in the first cohort. HLA typing was unavailable for some donors at each locus, so association tests used only the typed subset. At a false discovery rate of 0.05, a later analysis linked under 20,000 TCR beta sequences to specific HLA alleles. A later genetic analysis reported fewer N-insertions in productive TCRs among donors in an Asian-associated ancestry cluster than the roughly 670-donor mean.

Worth noting for this clone: Its antigen is not yet known. The sample holds no much larger clone one base away, and base qualities are not on file.

Library method: the immunoSEQ multiplex PCR assay. For the multiplex PCR, a mixture combining 60 forward primers for TCR Vbeta segments and 13 reverse primers for TCR Jbeta segments was used. A multiplex PCR assay on genomic DNA amplified the CDR3 region of rearranged TCR beta genes. On the Illumina HiSeq System, the amplified TCR beta libraries were sequenced as 87-base-pair reads. On the study's bioinformatics: A later analysis tallied 75 million to 95 million unique TCR beta chains across the roughly 610 repertoires, and around 10 million of those chains were shared by two or more donors. Raw reads were error-corrected and collapsed into unique sequences by a nearest-neighbor algorithm in which closely related sequences were merged to remove PCR and sequencing errors. V, D and J gene segments were assigned by aligning CDR3 sequences to IMGT reference sequences. For a sequence to be retained, a match of at least six nucleotides to both a V gene segment and a J gene segment was required. Rearrangements were called productive when the CDR3 lacked stop codons and stayed in frame with V and J; all others were non-productive. Following IMGT convention, CDR3 was defined as the stretch from the second conserved V-encoded cysteine to the conserved J-encoded phenylalanine. The earlier analysis of a few hundred of the donors excluded any sequence lacking an unambiguous match to a single V gene segment. An earlier analysis of fewer than 750 of the donors called V segments functional above 56.7% productive rearrangements and segregating when the between-donor standard deviation exceeded 5%. A statistical classification framework was built for diagnosing cytomegalovirus status from the catalog of TCR beta chain sequences. In a later analysis, TCR nucleotide sequences were compared against IMGT/GENE-DB human TR gene sequences so that V and J genes could be assigned. The TCRdist pipeline was used in a later analysis to assign CDR3 sequences and most-parsimonious VDJ recombination scenarios. In a later analysis, each TCR beta chain was defined by its CDR3 amino acid sequence together with its V-gene family, and reads lacking a unique V-gene family were excluded. To address suspected cross-contamination and a sequencing artifact, a later analysis removed a few hundred highly shared, low-generation-probability nucleotide sequences. In a later analysis, a clonal expansion index for each public chain was calculated from normalized within-repertoire ranks of inferred template counts. A later analysis computed generation probabilities with a VDJ recombination model fitted to out-of-frame rearrangements, and checked the results against IGoR. Hypergeometric tests were used in a later analysis to score TCR-TCR, TCR-HLA and TCR-CMV co-occurrence, with a repertoire-size bias correction applied to the TCR pairs. To estimate false discovery rates, a later analysis permuted the HLA or CMV assignments 20 times. In a later analysis, co-occurring TCRs were grouped using DBSCAN, and TCRdist sequence similarity was added for clustering within HLA-allele-positive subsets. Co-occurrence clustering excluded repertoires with fewer than 30,000 or more than 120,000 public chains, plus five with anomalous nucleotide sharing. Sourced from immuneACCESS, this table was stored by TCRdb with only in-frame sequences that have V and J called. A share of the clones is absent; for the studies checked, an unresolved V gene accounts for under half, and the remainder has no known explanation. V, J and clone size were drawn from that table, and D and trimming were deduced from the DNA. Within this sample are some 250,000 clones, with roughly 82% of them counted one time only. In total, the top ten clones hold over 5% of the sample.

The cohort was made up of roughly 670 healthy bone marrow donors. Cohort members were all nominally healthy when sampled, although unrecorded immune exposures were likely present. The donor was CMV seropositive and was included in the group of 290 or so seropositive cohort members. Every donor gave a peripheral blood sample, and the peripheral blood mononuclear cells from that sample were used for TCR beta sequencing. The Qiagen DNeasy Blood Extraction Kit was used to extract genomic DNA from the blood cell samples. The material sequenced was PBMCs. This TCR was recovered from a woman in her thirties or forties in good health and CMV-seropositive.

CDR3 sequence: CASSPDIVYGYTF. The bases read TGTGCCAGCAGCCCGGACATCGTCTATGGCTACACCTTC. The chain uses TRBV11-1 and TRBJ1-2; perhaps TRBD1 is the D gene, with 5 bases matching. The CDR3, cysteine through phenylalanine, is 13 amino acids long. Of all the DNA, just the CDR3 is kept, 39 bases in frame from base 1. A distance of 11 bases separates the germline ends of V and J, which lose 5 bases and 4 bases respectively. For CDR1 and CDR2, the germline V gene (reference sequence) lists SGHAT and FQDESV.